This T cell receptor beta chain was sequenced in a study of blood T cells in healthy people across ages. The CDR3 sequence is 13 residues long. Germline V lookup: CDR1 SGHAT, CDR2 FQNNGV. V was trimmed by 1 base and J by 6 bases, leaving 6 bases between them. Alongside a J-beta primer mix, a sample-barcoded 5' primer served in a second PCR lasting about 7 to 11 cycles. TCRdb processed the 5' RACE reads anew with MiXCR; each CDR3 protein has one entry. The sample shows approximately 850,000 distinct CDR3 sequences, roughly 64% of them seen only once. The sequence came from a man in his thirties or forties in good health. The genes are TRBV11-2 and TRBJ2-2; D is ambiguous. Sequencing was carried out using blood. CDR3 loop: CASSLGSAGELFF. In DNA form, the CDR3 reads TGTGCCAGCAGCTTAGGGTCCGCCGGGGAGCTGTTTTTT. Filled out from reference TRBV11-2 and TRBJ2-2, the complete variable domain reads EAGVAQSPRYKIIEKRQSVAFWCNPISGHATLYWYQQILGQGPKLLIQFQNNGVVDDSQLPKDRFSAERLKGVDSTLKIQPAKLEDSAVYLCASSLGSAGELFFGEGSRLTVL.